The 17 T cell receptor beta chains below were found in one sample sequenced in a study of blood T cell repertoires in COVID-19. Produced via immunoSEQ multiplex PCR; TCRdb's table is partial and in-frame only. Seen here are 250,000 to 300,000 clones, nearly 90% observed once, and the top ten hold about 2%. The sequencing input was PBMCs or T cells enriched from blood (not recorded which). These receptors all stem from a woman in her fifties or sixties who had recovered from COVID-19.

The chain joins TRBV28 to TRBJ1-1; TRBD1 agrees at 10 bases. CDR1 is MDHEN and CDR2 is SYDVKM in the germline V gene. The CDR3 totals 13 residues. The V gene end was trimmed by 5 bases and the J gene end by 11 bases; junction bases not matched to a gene: 8. The DNA of the CDR3 is TGTGCCAGCAGTGGCCGGGACAGGGGTATGGCTTTCTTT. It encodes CASSGRDRGMAFF.

The chain carries TRBV28 and TRBJ2-5, with 8 bases aligning to TRBD1. CDR1 and CDR2 (germline): MDHEN, SYDVKM. The V gene end was trimmed by 7 bases and the J gene end by 5 bases; junction bases not matched to a gene: 6. The CDR3 totals 13 residues. The chain's CDR3 is CASKGRGPETQYF. The CDR3 DNA sequence: TGTGCCAGCAAGGGCAGGGGGCCCGAGACCCAGTACTTC.

V is TRBV5-4 and J is TRBJ2-5, with TRBD2 identical over 13 bases. The V gene end was trimmed by 3 bases and the J gene end by 6 bases; junction bases not matched to a gene: 14. The germline CDR1 and CDR2 sequences are SGHNT and YYREEE (reference sequence). This CDR3 contains 18 residues. For the CDR3, the DNA is TGTGCCAGCAGCTCAACTAGCGGGGGGGCCGCGGGAAGAAAGACCCAGTACTTC. It specifies CASSSTSGGAAGRKTQYF.

On this clone itself: The sample carries other DNA sequences with the same CDR3. The chain carries TRBV6-5 and TRBJ2-7, with D perhaps TRBD1 (7 bases). Trimming stripped 5 bases from V and 6 bases from J, with 11 bases between. The CDR3 is made up of 12 amino acids. Germline V gene sequence: CDR1 MNHEY, CDR2 SVGAGI. The CDR3 DNA is TGTGCCAGCAGTAGACAGGGAGGCGAGCAGTACTTC. It translates to CASSRQGGEQYF.

The chain combines TRBV4-2 with TRBJ2-2, with 12 bases matching TRBD2. This CDR3 is 19 amino acids long. Trimming cost V 1 base and J 1 base; bases outside gene matches: 7. Germline V gene data show CDR1 as LGHNA and CDR2 as YNFKEQ. CDR3 loop: CASSQVWGLAGQNTGELFF. The CDR3 region has the DNA TGTGCCAGCAGCCAAGTCTGGGGACTAGCGGGCCAGAACACCGGGGAGCTGTTTTTT.

This chain links TRBV11-3 with TRBJ1-2; 10 nucleotides align to TRBD1. CDR1 and CDR2 from the germline V gene are SGHNT and YENEEA. This CDR3 is 14 amino acids long. V was clipped by 5 bases and J by 8 bases; unmatched bases: 8. The CDR3 is CASSTTGQGFGYTF. The CDR3 nucleotides read TGTGCCAGCAGCACTACGGGACAGGGGTTCGGCTACACCTTC.

J is TRBJ2-7 and V is TRBV5-1; tentative D call: TRBD1 (5 bases). In germline, CDR1 is SGHRS, CDR2 YFSETQ. V was trimmed by 4 bases and J by 6 bases, leaving 11 bases between them. The CDR3 spans 12 residues. CDR3 coding DNA: TGCGCCAGCAGCACCCTTCAGGGCGAGCAGTACTTC. It codes for CASSTLQGEQYF.

The rearrangement uses TRBV5-1 and TRBJ1-1; weak D call: TRBD1 (6 bases). The CDR3 length is 15 residues. Germline CDR1 and CDR2: SGHRS and YFSETQ. Trimming shortened V by 0 bases and J by 4 bases, and 13 bases separated the two germline ends. CDR3: CASSLEGRGFTEAFF. CDR3 sequence (DNA): TGCGCCAGCAGCTTGGAGGGCAGGGGATTCACTGAAGCTTTCTTT.

V usage is TRBV3-1 (or the pseudogene TRBV3-2) and J usage is TRBJ1-6; D might be TRBD1 (5 bases). V lost 2 bases, J lost 12 bases, and 23 bases lay in between. The CDR3 spans 17 residues. The germline V gene encodes CDR1 LGHDT and CDR2 YNNKEL (reference sequence). The CDR3 nucleotides are TGTGCCAGCAGCCAATTTGGGGCCGGGGGTACAGTAGTACCCCTCCACTTT. The encoded protein is CASSQFGAGGTVVPLHF.

This rearrangement joins TRBV11-2 to TRBJ2-5; D may be TRBD2 (5 bases). Germline-derived CDR1 and CDR2 are SGHAT and FQNNGV. The CDR3 has 16 amino acids. The V end lost 1 base, the J end lost 1 base, and 13 bases lay between the germline ends. CDR3 protein: CASSLVLSRGQETQYF. The CDR3 bases are TGTGCCAGCAGCTTAGTCCTTAGTCGGGGCCAAGAGACCCAGTACTTC. Combining the CDR3 with reference TRBV11-2 and TRBJ2-5 gives the whole variable domain EAGVAQSPRYKIIEKRQSVAFWCNPISGHATLYWYQQILGQGPKLLIQFQNNGVVDDSQLPKDRFSAERLKGVDSTLKIQPAKLEDSAVYLCASSLVLSRGQETQYFGPGTRLLVL.

The V and J genes are TRBV3-1 (or the pseudogene TRBV3-2) and TRBJ1-1; TRBD1 matches at 9 bases. This CDR3 is 14 amino acids long. In germline, CDR1 is LGHDT, CDR2 YNNKEL (reference sequence). The junction had 3 bases not matched to a gene; V was cut back by 4 bases and J by 3 bases. As DNA, the CDR3 is TGTGCCAGCAGCCCCTGGGACAGGGACACTGAAGCTTTCTTT. This gives the protein CASSPWDRDTEAFF.

The chain uses TRBV25-1 and TRBJ2-7; D not resolved. Trimming removed 3 bases from V and 9 bases from J, with 9 bases in between. In germline, CDR1 is MGHDK, CDR2 SYGVNS. The CDR3 spans 11 residues. CDR3 sequence: CASSDYTGQYF. The CDR3 region has the DNA TGTGCCAGCAGTGATTATACTGGGCAGTACTTC.

The chain is built from TRBV5-1 and TRBJ1-4; 8 nucleotides align to TRBD1. Germline CDR1 SGHRS, CDR2 YFSETQ. Trimming took 4 bases from V and 4 from J; bases not matched to a gene: 3. This CDR3 is 14 amino acids long. CDR3 residues: CASSLTGVNEKLFF. In DNA form, the CDR3 reads TGCGCCAGCAGCCTGACAGGGGTTAATGAAAAACTGTTTTTT.

This clone has only one observation. The chain employs TRBV5-1 and TRBJ1-1; TRBD1 might be the D (6 bases). The CDR3 sequence is 16 residues long. V was trimmed by 4 bases and J by 0 bases, leaving 16 bases between them. The germline V gene has CDR1 SGHRS and CDR2 YFSETQ. CDR3 protein: CASSPPLGHMNTEAFF. As DNA, the CDR3 is TGCGCCAGCAGCCCACCCCTGGGACACATGAACACTGAAGCTTTCTTT.

V and J are TRBV5-1 and TRBJ2-3, with TRBD1 identical over 10 bases. Germline loops: CDR1 SGHRS, CDR2 YFSETQ. Unmatched junction bases numbered 8, after V lost 3 bases and J lost 4 bases. The length of the CDR3 is 16 residues. The CDR3 sequence: CASSSTPGQGADTQYF. The CDR3 bases are TGCGCCAGCAGCTCAACCCCCGGACAGGGGGCAGATACGCAGTATTTT.

The rearrangement uses TRBV11-3 and TRBJ2-1; 7 bases are a match to TRBD1. The CDR3 has 17 amino acids. CDR1 is SGHNT, CDR2 YENEEA, per germline. The V gene end was trimmed by 5 bases and the J gene end by 5 bases; junction bases not matched to a gene: 15. The DNA for the CDR3 is TGTGCCAGCAGCCGACAGGGCAGGTTGGTTTTAGACAATGAGCAGTTCTTC. Translation gives CASSRQGRLVLDNEQFF. The full variable domain, with the rest looked up from reference TRBV11-3 and TRBJ2-1, is EAGVVQSPRYKIIEKKQPVAFWCNPISGHNTLYWYLQNLGQGPELLIRYENEEAVDDSQLPKDRFSAERLKGVDSTLKIQPAELGDSAVYLCASSRQGRLVLDNEQFFGPGTRLTVL.

The chain uses TRBV28 and TRBJ1-6; TRBD1 matches at 7 bases. After removal of 4 bases from V and 7 bases from J, the junction contained 13 bases not matched to a gene. The CDR3 totals 17 residues. Germline CDR1 MDHEN, CDR2 SYDVKM. CDR3 DNA: TGTGCCAGCAGTTCTCCTGGCACAGGGGTGGCGAATTCACCCCTCCACTTT. This sequence encodes CASSSPGTGVANSPLHF. The complete variable domain, with remaining parts taken from reference TRBV28 and TRBJ1-6, reads DVKVTQSSRYLVKRTGEKVFLECVQDMDHENMFWYRQDPGLGLRLIYFSYDVKMKEKGDIPEGYSVSREKKERFSLILESASTNQTSMYLCASSSPGTGVANSPLHFGNGTRLTVT.